Shown below are 28 T cell receptor beta chains from a single sample sequenced in a study of T cells after posttransplantation cyclophosphamide. Measured with immunoSEQ multiplex PCR; TCRdb has only the in-frame clones, and not every one. The table has 15,000 to 20,000 clones, around 85% seen once; the top ten hold under 30%. Control samples came 1 year after myeloablative marrow transplants with methotrexate plus calcineurin inhibitor. The source material was PBMCs, sampled after allogeneic stem cell transplant with calcineurin inhibitor and methotrexate. The receptors shown here come from a female patient under 30 who received an allogeneic stem cell transplant from an unrelated donor, was CMV-positive, and had acute and chronic GVHD. The graft donor may have contributed some T cells.

The genes are TRBV7-9 and TRBJ2-3; a weak D match, TRBD2 (6 bases). The CDR3 is 14 amino acids. The ends were cut back, 4 bases at V and 2 bases at J, with 10 bases in the middle. Germline V lookup: CDR1 SEHNR, CDR2 FQNEAQ (reference sequence). The CDR3 DNA follows: TGTGCCAGCAGCTCGGAGGGCCCCACAGATACGCAGTATTTT. This gives the protein CASSSEGPTDTQYF.

In the case of this clone: A junction boundary mismatches the germline segment, possibly from a read error. The chain's CDR3 is CASSLGGVTTGSLF. The CDR3, as DNA: TGTGCCAGCAGCTTAGGGGGGGTCACGACCGGCAGTCTCTTC. The rearrangement links TRBV7-9 to TRBJ2-1, with D possibly matching TRBD2 (6 bases). This CDR3 is 14 amino acids long. CDR1 is SEHNR and CDR2 is FQNEAQ in the germline V gene (reference sequence).

J is TRBJ1-2 and V is TRBV6-5; D is possibly TRBD1 (6 bases). Per germline, CDR1 MNHEY and CDR2 SVGAGI. Trimming shortened V by 6 bases and J by 3 bases, and 17 bases separated the two germline ends. CDR3 length: 15 residues. As DNA, the CDR3 is TGTGCCAGCAGACCGGACCTCAGGGGATACTATGGCTACACCTTC. Its translation: CASRPDLRGYYGYTF.

The chain links TRBV9 to TRBJ2-1; maybe TRBD2 (5 bases). Looked up from germline, CDR1 is SGDLS and CDR2 is YYNGEE. V was cut by 3 bases and J by 10 bases, with 20 bases left in between. This CDR3 is built from 15 residues. The CDR3 bases are TGTGCCAGCAGCGCCGCCCCGGGGAGCGGTAGGGAGCAGTTCTTC. As protein: CASSAAPGSGREQFF.

V gene TRBV6-5 combines with J gene TRBJ2-1, with D possibly matching TRBD1 (6 bases). This CDR3 spans 16 amino acids. Trimming shortened V by 0 bases and J by 6 bases, and 15 bases separated the two germline ends. Germline loops: CDR1 MNHEY, CDR2 SVGAGI. CDR3 residues: CASSYSGHGPFNEQFF. DNA for the CDR3: TGTGCCAGCAGTTACTCGGGACACGGTCCCTTCAATGAGCAGTTCTTC.

The chain is built from TRBV5-1 and TRBJ1-1; D possibly corresponds to TRBD1 (5 bases). Trimming left V 3 bases short and J 5 bases short, with 14 bases between. The CDR3 consists of 14 residues. Germline CDR1 is SGHRS and CDR2 is YFSETQ. The CDR3 nucleotides are TGCGCCAGCAGCTCCCAGGGAAGAGCGACTGAAGCTTTCTTT. Amino acid sequence: CASSSQGRATEAFF. The entire variable domain, with the rest obtained from reference TRBV5-1 and TRBJ1-1, is as follows: KAGVTQTPRYLIKTRGQQVTLSCSPISGHRSVSWYQQTPGQGLQFLFEYFSETQRNKGNFPGRFSGRQFSNSRSEMNVSTLELGDSALYLCASSSQGRATEAFFGQGTRLTVV.

The chain joins TRBV19 to TRBJ2-7, with D perhaps matching TRBD2 (6 bases). V dropped 4 bases and J dropped 3 bases, with 16 bases sitting between them. This CDR3 has 15 residues. Per the germline V gene, CDR1 is LNHDA and CDR2 is SQIVND (reference sequence). The chain's CDR3 is CASSSRPGLYYEQYF. For the CDR3, the DNA is TGTGCCAGTAGTAGTCGACCGGGACTTTACTACGAGCAGTACTTC.

This clone has more than one count but fewer than ten. The chain recombines TRBV19 with TRBJ1-5; D perhaps matches TRBD1 (5 bases). V gave up 3 bases and J gave up 7 bases, with 13 bases separating them. Germline CDR1 and CDR2: LNHDA and SQIVND (reference sequence). CDR3 length: 14 residues. CDR3 loop: CASSIAGKHQPQHF. CDR3 DNA sequence: TGTGCCAGTAGTATCGCAGGGAAACACCAGCCCCAGCATTTT.

In DNA, the CDR3 is TGCGCCAGCAGTGATCCCGGGACAGGGGATACTGAAGCTTTCTTT. Its protein product is CASSDPGTGDTEAFF. The chain employs TRBV10-1 and TRBJ1-1; 10 nucleotides match TRBD1. The CDR3 covers 15 residues. With 3 bases clipped from V and 5 bases from J, the junction kept 6 bases outside the gene matches. Germline V gene sequence: CDR1 WNHNN, CDR2 SYGVQD (reference sequence).

The chain is built from TRBV5-1 and TRBJ1-4; D is ambiguous. The germline gives CDR1 SGHRS, CDR2 YFSETQ. V was pared by 0 bases and J by 8 bases, with 11 bases between. CDR3 length: 14 amino acids. The chain's CDR3 is CASSLELVGEKLFF. Here the CDR3 DNA reads TGCGCCAGCAGCTTGGAATTAGTCGGGGAAAAACTGTTTTTT.

This sequence joins TRBV7-9 and TRBJ2-2, with 8 bases matching TRBD2. V shed 6 bases, J shed 0 bases, and the junction held 6 bases outside the gene matches. Germline CDR1 and CDR2: SEHNR and FQNEAQ (reference sequence). There are 16 residues in the CDR3. The CDR3 spells CASRPSRGANTGELFF. The CDR3 DNA reads TGTGCCAGCAGACCATCGCGGGGGGCGAACACCGGGGAGCTGTTTTTT. Combining the CDR3 with reference TRBV7-9 and TRBJ2-2 gives the whole variable domain DTGVSQNPRHKITKRGQNVTFRCDPISEHNRLYWYRQTLGQGPEFLTYFQNEAQLEKSRLLSDRFSAERPKGSFSTLEIQRTEQGDSAMYLCASRPSRGANTGELFFGEGSRLTVL.

The chain combines TRBV5-1 with TRBJ2-1; 8 bases agree with TRBD2. Germline V gene data show CDR1 as SGHRS and CDR2 as YFSETQ. After removal of 1 base from V and 4 bases from J, the junction contained 4 bases not matched to a gene. There are 15 residues in the CDR3. CDR3 residues: CASSLISGAYNEQFF. The CDR3, as DNA: TGCGCCAGCAGCTTGATTAGCGGGGCTTACAATGAGCAGTTCTTC.

The rearrangement links TRBV18 to TRBJ2-1; 10 nucleotides align to TRBD1. Losses at the gene ends were 0 bases for V and 8 bases for J; bases not matched to a gene: 7. Germline assignment: CDR1 KGHSH and CDR2 LQKENI. The CDR3 is 16 amino acids. CDR3 protein: CASSPPTRQGAYEQFF. The DNA of the CDR3 is TGTGCCAGCTCACCACCAACCCGACAGGGGGCCTATGAGCAGTTCTTC.

In its sample, this clone was seen once. The chain recombines TRBV18 with TRBJ2-7; TRBD1 matches at 9 bases. The CDR3 sequence is 15 residues long. Trimming removed 3 bases from V and 4 bases from J; junction bases left unmatched: 7. From germline, CDR1 is KGHSH and CDR2 LQKENI. CDR3 in amino acids: CASSPGTGTSYEQYF. The CDR3 nucleotides read TGTGCCAGCTCACCCGGGACAGGGACATCGTACGAGCAGTACTTC.

The chain carries TRBV19 and TRBJ1-2; TRBD1 matches at 10 bases. The CDR3 is made up of 16 amino acids. The V segment lost 2 bases and the J segment 2 bases; nucleotides outside the gene matches: 5. Looked up from germline, CDR1 is LNHDA and CDR2 is SQIVND (reference sequence). CDR3 loop: CASSISPGQGNYGYTF. As DNA, the CDR3 is TGTGCCAGTAGTATATCGCCGGGACAGGGGAACTATGGCTACACCTTC.

V and J are TRBV13 and TRBJ2-2, with TRBD2 as a possible D gene (6 bases). The V gene lost 5 bases and the J gene lost 1 base, with 17 bases spanning the gap. The germline V gene has CDR1 PRHDT and CDR2 FYEKMQ (reference sequence). There are 17 residues in the CDR3. The CDR3 reads CASSPDQWGVNTGELFF. The CDR3 region has the DNA TGTGCCAGCAGCCCGGACCAGTGGGGGGTGAACACCGGGGAGCTGTTTTTT.

In DNA form, the CDR3 reads TGTGCCATCAGGGAGGGGGACAGCTGGGACGAGCAGTACTTC. This encodes CAIREGDSWDEQYF. The J gene is TRBJ2-7, the V gene TRBV10-3; tentative D call: TRBD1 (7 bases). The CDR3 is 14 amino acids. V lost 6 bases to trimming and J lost 5 bases, with 17 bases between them. CDR1 is ENHRY and CDR2 is SYGVKD in the germline V gene.

The CDR3 protein is CASSITSGRALDTQYF. CDR3 DNA: TGTGCCAGCAGTATCACTAGCGGGAGGGCCTTAGATACGCAGTATTTT. V is TRBV28 and J is TRBJ2-3, with 13 nucleotides matching TRBD2. V was clipped by 5 bases and J by 5 bases; unmatched bases: 7. Germline-derived CDR1 and CDR2 are MDHEN and SYDVKM. The CDR3 totals 16 residues.

V gene TRBV6-6 combines with J gene TRBJ2-3, with TRBD2 matching over 12 bases. Germline assignment: CDR1 MNHNY and CDR2 SVGAGI (reference sequence). V lost 9 bases, J lost 3 bases, and 10 bases stayed unmatched. The CDR3 runs 16 residues. CDR3: CARKGRLAGETDTQYF. The CDR3 DNA is TGTGCCAGAAAGGGTCGACTAGCGGGAGAAACAGATACGCAGTATTTT.

The chain is built from TRBV2 and TRBJ2-1, with TRBD2 matching over 8 bases. Germline V gene data show CDR1 as SNHLY and CDR2 as FYNNEI. This CDR3 is built from 15 residues. Trimming cost V 1 base and J 6 bases; bases outside gene matches: 5. The CDR3 spells CASSEVSAGANEQFF. DNA for the CDR3: TGTGCCAGCAGTGAAGTTTCAGCGGGAGCCAATGAGCAGTTCTTC.

V and J are TRBV27 and TRBJ2-2, with 7 bases lining up with TRBD2. Germline-derived CDR1 and CDR2 are MNHEY and SMNVEV (reference sequence). The J segment lost 2 bases and the V segment lost 6 bases, leaving 6 bases of the junction unmatched. The CDR3 is 15 residues long. In DNA, the CDR3 is TGTGCCAGCAGGGCCGGGACTATCAACACCGGGGAGCTGTTTTTT. This translates into CASRAGTINTGELFF.

The V and J genes are TRBV9 and TRBJ1-2; 7 bases are shared with TRBD1. This CDR3 contains 15 residues. The germline CDR1 and CDR2 sequences are SGDLS and YYNGEE. V was clipped by 4 bases and J by 2 bases; unmatched bases: 8. The CDR3 nucleotides are TGTGCCAGCAGCCCTCCGACAGGGTTCAACTATGGCTACACCTTC. It specifies CASSPPTGFNYGYTF.

The rearrangement uses TRBV7-9 and TRBJ2-2, with TRBD2 as a possible D gene (6 bases). CDR1 SEHNR and CDR2 FQNEAQ come from the germline V gene (reference sequence). The V gene lost 5 bases and the J gene lost 5 bases, with 12 bases spanning the gap. The CDR3 length is 14 residues. This CDR3 is CASSPGGTTGELFF. DNA of the CDR3: TGTGCCAGCAGCCCTGGAGGGACTACCGGGGAGCTGTTTTTT.

The J gene is TRBJ1-1, the V gene TRBV28; 7 bases fit TRBD1. J lost 3 bases, V lost 4 bases, and 8 bases had no gene match. Germline CDR1 is MDHEN and CDR2 is SYDVKM. This CDR3 region has 15 residues. The CDR3 sequence is CASSSSLTGHTEAFF. CDR3 nucleotide sequence: TGTGCCAGCAGTTCCTCTCTGACAGGGCACACTGAAGCTTTCTTT.

The chain combines TRBV9 with TRBJ2-7; 7 bases fit TRBD2. The CDR3 is 17 amino acids. The V segment lost 0 bases and the J segment 1 base; nucleotides outside the gene matches: 10. Germline V gene lookup returns CDR1 SGDLS and CDR2 YYNGEE. CDR3 amino acids: CASSVAGVAGLSYEQYF. The CDR3 DNA reads TGTGCCAGCAGCGTAGCTGGGGTAGCGGGCCTATCCTACGAGCAGTACTTC.

This clone appeared once. The V call is TRBV6-1, the J call TRBJ1-2; perhaps TRBD1 as D (6 bases). The CDR3 runs 13 residues. Trimming removed 3 bases from V and 9 bases from J, with 14 bases in between. Germline CDR1 reads MNHNS; CDR2 reads SASEGT. Here the CDR3 DNA reads TGTGCCAGCAGTGAGTGGACAGTTCCTCGCTACACCTTC. This sequence encodes CASSEWTVPRYTF.

The rearrangement joins TRBV7-8 to TRBJ2-1; 7 positions agree with TRBD2. J lost 0 bases, V lost 5 bases, and 16 bases had no gene match. The CDR3 extends over 19 amino acids. Germline V gene lookup returns CDR1 SGHVS and CDR2 FQNEAQ. The CDR3 sequence: CASSHPVAASGTSYNEQFF. The CDR3 DNA sequence: TGTGCCAGCAGCCACCCCGTTGCGGCTAGCGGAACCTCCTACAATGAGCAGTTCTTC. Full variable domain (missing parts from reference TRBV7-8 and TRBJ2-1): GAGVSQSPRYKVAKRGQDVALRCDPISGHVSLFWYQQALGQGPEFLTYFQNEAQLDKSGLPSDRFFAERPEGSVSTLKIQRTQQEDSAVYLCASSHPVAASGTSYNEQFFGPGTRLTVL.

The chain uses TRBV2 and TRBJ2-7, with 7 positions matching TRBD1. The germline gives CDR1 SNHLY, CDR2 FYNNEI. This CDR3 is built from 12 residues. Losses at the gene ends were 6 bases for V and 6 bases for J; bases not matched to a gene: 5. The CDR3 region has the DNA TGTGCCAGCAGGCGTGACAGGGTCGAGCAGTACTTC. It codes for CASRRDRVEQYF.